This T cell receptor (beta chain) was sequenced in a study of blood T cell repertoires in COVID-19. Across the whole study: T cells, B-cell-depleted T cells, or PBMCs supplied cDNA or gDNA.

The CDR3 length is 17 residues. In germline, CDR1 is SEHNR, CDR2 FQNEAQ (reference sequence). V lost 5 bases and J lost 3; bases outside the gene matches: 8. Method: immunoSEQ multiplex PCR; TCRdb's copy keeps in-frame clones and lacks some. Here the sample spans under 250,000 clones, about nine tenths being singletons. The chain recombines TRBV7-9 with TRBJ2-3, with 13 bases matching TRBD2. The sequencing input was peripheral blood. This receptor was taken from a woman aged 60-70 years who had recovered from COVID-19. The CDR3 DNA follows: TGTGCCAGCAGCCCGGGACTAGCGGGGAGCGGAACAGATACGCAGTATTTT. This encodes CASSPGLAGSGTDTQYF. Full variable domain (missing parts from reference TRBV7-9 and TRBJ2-3): DTGVSQNPRHKITKRGQNVTFRCDPISEHNRLYWYRQTLGQGPEFLTYFQNEAQLEKSRLLSDRFSAERPKGSFSTLEIQRTEQGDSAMYLCASSPGLAGSGTDTQYFGPGTRLTVL.